This paragraph reports one T cell receptor (beta chain). Some clones are missing from TCRdb's copy, which holds only in-frame ones; the method was immunoSEQ multiplex PCR. Of about 49,000 clones in the sample, over 90% were seen once. The sample is drawn from a study of T cell changes during pregnancy in multiple sclerosis. The CDR3 has 14 amino acids. Germline V gene data show CDR1 as MNHEY and CDR2 as SMNVEV (reference sequence). Trimming removed 3 bases at V and 3 bases at J, with 9 bases between. The gene calls are TRBV27 and TRBJ1-5; D remains unclear. This TCR was recovered from a female donor with multiple sclerosis, enrolled in a pregnancy study. The input for sequencing was peripheral blood, taken after pregnancy. CDR3 region: CASSFVPPNQPQHF. CDR3 nucleotides: TGTGCCAGCAGTTTCGTCCCCCCCAATCAGCCCCAGCATTTT.